This T cell receptor beta chain was captured in a study of T cell repertoires in cytomegalovirus infection. Study overall: Both recently identified HLA-C-restricted and well-studied HLA-B-restricted CMV epitopes were used in the study. Study-level points and caveats: Cumulative public TCR beta family frequency identified carriers of CMV plus the relevant HLA.

TCRdb used MiXCR to reprocess the reads, holding one entry per CDR3 protein. The data contain 350,000 to 400,000 distinct CDR3 sequences, about 35% of them singletons. Germline V gene lookup returns CDR1 DFQATT and CDR2 SNEGSKA (reference sequence). The ends were cut back, 0 bases at V and 8 bases at J, with 10 bases in the middle. The CDR3 runs to 12 residues. Turning to this clonotype: Antigen unknown.

The sequenced sample was cultured PBMCs, obtained from culture after CMV antigen stimulation. This chain uses TRBV20-1 with TRBJ1-2; no firm D call. This sequence was found in a human donor in good health (CMV status not recorded). Some clones in this sample may be carry-over from other donors' samples. Written as DNA, the CDR3 is TGCAGTGCTAGAGATTACGTCTACGGCTACACCTTC. This sequence encodes CSARDYVYGYTF.